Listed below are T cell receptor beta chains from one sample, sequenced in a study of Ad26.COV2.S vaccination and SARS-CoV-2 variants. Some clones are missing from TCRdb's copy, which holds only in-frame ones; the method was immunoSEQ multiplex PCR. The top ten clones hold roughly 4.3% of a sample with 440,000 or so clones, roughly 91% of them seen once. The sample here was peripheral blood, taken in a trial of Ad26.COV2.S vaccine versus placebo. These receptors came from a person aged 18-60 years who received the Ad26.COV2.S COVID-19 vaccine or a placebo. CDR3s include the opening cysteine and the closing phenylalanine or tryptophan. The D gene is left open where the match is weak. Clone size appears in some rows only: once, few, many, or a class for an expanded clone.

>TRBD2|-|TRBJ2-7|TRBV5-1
CASSPGTSGRAYEQYF
TGCGCCAGCAGTCCGGGGACTAGCGGGAGGGCTTACGAGCAGTACTTC
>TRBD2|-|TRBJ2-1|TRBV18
CASSPLAGAYNEQFF
TGTGCCAGCTCACCACTAGCGGGAGCCTACAATGAGCAGTTCTTC
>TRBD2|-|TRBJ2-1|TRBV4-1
CASSQGRASGRNEQFF
TGCGCCAGCAGCCAAGGGAGGGCTAGCGGGAGAAATGAGCAGTTCTTC
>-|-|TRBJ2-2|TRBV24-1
CATSDLHSQGSGELFF
TGTGCCACCAGTGACTTACACTCACAGGGTTCCGGGGAGCTGTTTTTT
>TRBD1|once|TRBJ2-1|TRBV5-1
CASSLEGQFDEQFF
TGCGCCAGCAGCTTGGAGGGACAGTTTGATGAGCAGTTCTTC
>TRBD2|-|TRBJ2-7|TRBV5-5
CASSFGLAYEQYF
TGTGCCAGCAGCTTTGGACTAGCCTACGAGCAGTACTTC
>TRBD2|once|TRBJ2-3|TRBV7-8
CASSLVPPGRGEDTQYF
TGTGCCAGCAGCTTAGTTCCCCCCGGGAGGGGTGAGGATACGCAGTATTTT
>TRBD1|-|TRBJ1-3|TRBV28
CASSFAGRGLGNTIYF
TGTGCCAGCAGTTTTGCCGGCAGGGGGCTTGGAAACACCATATATTTT
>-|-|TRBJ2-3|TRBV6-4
CASSERGGLADPASTDTQYF
TGTGCCAGCAGCGAGAGAGGGGGGCTAGCGGATCCGGCTAGCACAGATACGCAGTATTTT
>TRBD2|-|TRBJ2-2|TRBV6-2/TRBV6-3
CASSYVSSGTSLTGELFF
TGTGCCAGCAGTTATGTATCGTCCGGGACTAGCTTAACCGGGGAGCTGTTTTTT
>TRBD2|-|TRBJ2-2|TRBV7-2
CASSRTGTSGRWGGELFF
TGTGCCAGCAGCCGCACCGGGACTAGCGGGAGATGGGGCGGGGAGCTGTTTTTT
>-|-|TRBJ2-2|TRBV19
CASRFFAGSTGTGELFF
TGTGCCAGTAGGTTTTTCGCGGGGTCGACAGGGACCGGGGAGCTGTTTTTT
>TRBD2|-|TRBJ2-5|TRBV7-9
CASSLLGTSGETQYF
TGTGCCAGCAGCTTACTTGGGACTAGCGGAGAGACCCAGTACTTC
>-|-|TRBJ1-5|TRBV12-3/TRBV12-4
CASSSGSNQPQHF
TGTGCCAGCAGTTCCGGGAGCAATCAGCCCCAGCATTTT
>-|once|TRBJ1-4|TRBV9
CASSPGTAFNEKLFF
TGTGCCAGCAGCCCGGGTACGGCCTTTAATGAAAAACTGTTTTTT
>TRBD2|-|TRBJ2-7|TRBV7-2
CASSSLAGAGEQYF
TGTGCCAGCAGCTCACTAGCGGGAGCGGGAGAGCAGTACTTC
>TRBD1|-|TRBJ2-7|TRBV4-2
CASSQGDRDDEQYF
TGTGCCAGCAGCCAAGGGGACAGGGACGACGAGCAGTACTTC
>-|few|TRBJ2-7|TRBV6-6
CASSYSTASSEQYF
TGTGCCAGCAGTTACTCGACGGCTAGTAGCGAGCAGTACTTC
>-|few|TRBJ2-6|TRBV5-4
CASSSQKGGANVLTF
TGTGCCAGCAGCTCTCAAAAAGGTGGGGCCAACGTCCTGACTTTC
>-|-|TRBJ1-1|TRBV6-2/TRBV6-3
CASSYGGSTTEAFF
TGTGCCAGCAGTTACGGGGGCAGCACTACTGAAGCTTTCTTT
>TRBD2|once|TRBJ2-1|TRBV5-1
CASSFVLAGDNEQFF
TGCGCCAGCAGCTTTGTTCTAGCGGGGGACAATGAGCAGTTCTTC
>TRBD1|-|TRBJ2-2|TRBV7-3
CASRPGTAQGELFF
TGTGCCAGCAGACCCGGGACAGCGCAAGGGGAGCTGTTTTTT
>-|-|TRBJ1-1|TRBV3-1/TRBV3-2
CASSNTQVAFF
TGTGCCAGCAGTAACACGCAAGTAGCTTTCTTT
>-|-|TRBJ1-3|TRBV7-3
CASSPRAGNTIYF
TGTGCCAGCAGCCCCAGGGCGGGAAACACCATATATTTT
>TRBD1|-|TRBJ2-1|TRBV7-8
CASTFSSIGTGSFF
TGTGCCAGCACCTTCTCATCGATCGGGACAGGGTCTTTCTTC
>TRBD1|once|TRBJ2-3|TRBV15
CATSRGGTETDTQYF
TGTGCCACCAGCAGAGGGGGGACAGAAACAGATACGCAGTATTTT
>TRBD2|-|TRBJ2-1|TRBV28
CASSLAGGPGEQFF
TGTGCCAGCAGCTTAGCGGGAGGGCCGGGTGAGCAGTTCTTC
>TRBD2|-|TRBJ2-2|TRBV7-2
CASSHSSGTYTGELFF
TGTGCCAGCAGCCACTCTAGCGGGACCTACACCGGGGAGCTGTTTTTT
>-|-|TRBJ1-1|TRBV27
CASSLLGVPEAFF
TGTGCCAGCAGTTTACTGGGAGTCCCTGAAGCTTTCTTT
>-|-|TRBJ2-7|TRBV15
CATSRGAAYEQYF
TGTGCCACCAGCAGAGGGGCGGCCTACGAGCAGTACTTC
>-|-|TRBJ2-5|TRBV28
CASSLVPPAGQETQYF
TGTGCCAGCAGTTTAGTCCCCCCGGCAGGACAAGAGACCCAGTACTTC
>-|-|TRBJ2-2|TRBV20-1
CSASSPLALGTGELFF
TGCAGTGCTAGTAGTCCGCTCGCTTTGGGCACCGGGGAGCTGTTTTTT
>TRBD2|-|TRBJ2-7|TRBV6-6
CASSSGTSGLAGKAHEQYF
TGTGCCAGCAGCTCCGGGACATCGGGACTAGCGGGAAAAGCCCACGAGCAGTACTTC
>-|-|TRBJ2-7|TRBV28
CASTERVTGTAAYEQYF
TGTGCCAGCACCGAAAGGGTTACCGGGACCGCAGCCTACGAGCAGTACTTC
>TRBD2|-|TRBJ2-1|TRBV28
CASSSSSGRDNEQFF
TGTGCCAGCAGTTCTTCTAGCGGGAGGGACAATGAGCAGTTCTTC
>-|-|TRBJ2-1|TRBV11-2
CASSVIYEQFF
TGTGCCAGCAGCGTGATATATGAGCAGTTCTTC